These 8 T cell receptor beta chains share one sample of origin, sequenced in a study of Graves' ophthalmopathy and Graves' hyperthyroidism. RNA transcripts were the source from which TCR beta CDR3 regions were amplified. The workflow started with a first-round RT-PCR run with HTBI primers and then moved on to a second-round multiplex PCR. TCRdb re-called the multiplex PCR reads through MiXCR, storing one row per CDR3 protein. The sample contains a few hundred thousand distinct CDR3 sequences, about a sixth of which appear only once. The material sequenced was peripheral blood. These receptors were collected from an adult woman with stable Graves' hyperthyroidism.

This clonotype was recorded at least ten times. Written as DNA, the CDR3 is TGTGCCAGCAGTTCTGGAGAGGGCCCCTATGGCTACACCTTC. This translates into CASSSGEGPYGYTF. This chain connects TRBV6-5 to TRBJ1-2; D not certain. There are 14 residues in the CDR3. Germline lookup yields CDR1 MNHEY and CDR2 SVGAGI. V was trimmed by 4 bases and J by 4 bases, leaving 13 bases between them.

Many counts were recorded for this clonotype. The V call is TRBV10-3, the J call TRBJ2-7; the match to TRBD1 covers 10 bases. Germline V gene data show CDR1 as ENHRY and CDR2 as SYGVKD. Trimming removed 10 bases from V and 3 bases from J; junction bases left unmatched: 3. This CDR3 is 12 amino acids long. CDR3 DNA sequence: TGTGCCACCTGGGACAGGGGCTACGAGCAGTACTTC. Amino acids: CATWDRGYEQYF.

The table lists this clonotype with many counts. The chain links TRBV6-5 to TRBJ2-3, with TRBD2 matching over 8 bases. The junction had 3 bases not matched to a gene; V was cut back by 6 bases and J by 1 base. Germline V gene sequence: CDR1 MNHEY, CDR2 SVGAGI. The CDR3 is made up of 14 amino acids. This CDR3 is CASRKLAGTDTQYF. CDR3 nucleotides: TGTGCCAGCAGAAAACTAGCGGGCACAGATACGCAGTATTTT.

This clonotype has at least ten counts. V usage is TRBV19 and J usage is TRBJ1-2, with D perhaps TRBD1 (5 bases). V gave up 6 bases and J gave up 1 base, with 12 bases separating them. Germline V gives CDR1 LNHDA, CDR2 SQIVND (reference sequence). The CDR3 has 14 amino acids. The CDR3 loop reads CASSGQGNNYGYTF. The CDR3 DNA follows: TGTGCCAGTAGCGGTCAGGGAAATAACTATGGCTACACCTTC.

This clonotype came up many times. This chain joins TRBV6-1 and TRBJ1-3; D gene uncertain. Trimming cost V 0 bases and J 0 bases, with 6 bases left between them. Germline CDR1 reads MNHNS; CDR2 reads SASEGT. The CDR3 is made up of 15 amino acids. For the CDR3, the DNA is TGTGCCAGCAGTGAAGCGGGCCTCTCTGGAAACACCATATATTTT. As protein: CASSEAGLSGNTIYF.

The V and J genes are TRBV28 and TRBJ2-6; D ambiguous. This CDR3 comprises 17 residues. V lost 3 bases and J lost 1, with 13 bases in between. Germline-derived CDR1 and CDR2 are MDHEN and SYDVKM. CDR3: CASSFLRLKSGANVLTF. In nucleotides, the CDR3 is TGTGCCAGCAGTTTTCTCAGATTAAAGTCTGGGGCCAACGTCCTGACTTTC.

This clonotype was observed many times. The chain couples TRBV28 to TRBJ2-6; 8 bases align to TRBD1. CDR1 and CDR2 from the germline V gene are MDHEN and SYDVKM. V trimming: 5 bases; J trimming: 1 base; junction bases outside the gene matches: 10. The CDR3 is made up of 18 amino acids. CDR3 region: CASSLTDRVFSGANVLTF. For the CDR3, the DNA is TGTGCCAGCAGTCTAACGGACAGGGTCTTTTCTGGGGCCAACGTCCTGACTTTC.

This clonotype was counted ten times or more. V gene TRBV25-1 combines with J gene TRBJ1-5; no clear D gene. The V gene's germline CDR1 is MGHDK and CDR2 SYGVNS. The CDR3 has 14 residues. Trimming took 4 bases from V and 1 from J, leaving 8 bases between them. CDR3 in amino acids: CASSGEESNQPQHF. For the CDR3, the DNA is TGTGCCAGCAGTGGGGAAGAGAGCAATCAGCCCCAGCATTTT. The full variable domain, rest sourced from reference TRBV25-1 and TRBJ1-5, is EADIYQTPRYLVIGTGKKITLECSQTMGHDKMYWYQQDPGMELHLIHYSYGVNSTEKGDLSSESTVSRIRTEHFPLTLESARPSHTSQYLCASSGEESNQPQHFGDGTRLSIL.